This T cell receptor (beta chain) was identified in a study of cytomegalovirus exposure and HLA in healthy donors. Study details: A prior analysis found 117 million unique TCR beta sequences from some 190 million T cells. Early released data comprised around 80 million unique TCRs from HLA-typed donors. Findings and caveats of the study: Available immune exposure information covered CMV serostatus only.

PCR employed 60 Vbeta and 13 Jbeta primers. TCRdb's table, derived via immunoSEQ multiplex PCR, lists solely in-frame clones and lacks some. The sample has some 93,000 clones, 78% seen once. Comments on this clone: Its antigen is unknown.

The sequence was collected from a woman between 40 and 50 years old in good health and CMV-seronegative. Sample: PBMCs.

Here the CDR3 reads CASSSSRVMKQPQHF. In DNA, the CDR3 is TGTGCCAGCAGTTCCTCGAGGGTGATGAAGCAGCCCCAGCATTTT. The V gene is TRBV28, the J gene TRBJ1-5, with unresolved D. Between the trimmed V and J ends, which lost 4 bases and 7 bases, there was a span of 17 bases. The CDR3 sequence is 15 residues long. CDR1 and CDR2 from the germline V gene are MDHEN and SYDVKM. The full variable domain, in which reference TRBV28 and TRBJ1-5 provide the parts outside the CDR3, is DVKVTQSSRYLVKRTGEKVFLECVQDMDHENMFWYRQDPGLGLRLIYFSYDVKMKEKGDIPEGYSVSREKKERFSLILESASTNQTSMYLCASSSSRVMKQPQHFGDGTRLSIL.